These 13 T cell receptor beta chains share one sample of origin, sequenced in a study of tumor-infiltrating lymphocytes in primary liver carcinoma. In addition to blood RNA drawn from unsorted whole blood, germline DNA was extracted. Using a constant-region primer together with ProtoScript II reverse transcriptase, TCR beta cDNA was made from 500 ng of total RNA. Three nested multiplex PCR rounds, a slightly modified ARM-PCR, produced the libraries for TCR beta. The study ran its first two PCR rounds for around 9 cycles each, using TRBV1-TRBV30 forward primers and a C-beta reverse primer. TCRdb fed the multiplex PCR reads into MiXCR, producing one record per CDR3 protein. Among about 310,000 distinct CDR3 sequences listed, roughly 60% were seen once. Specimen: peripheral blood. These receptors all come from a man aged 35 to 55 with primary liver carcinoma and hepatitis B virus infection.

As concerns this clonotype: A read error is possible here, since a much larger clone lies one base away. This chain links TRBV4-2 with TRBJ1-2; D gene uncertain. Trimming removed 3 bases from V and 2 bases from J, with 10 bases in between. Germline values: CDR1 LGHNA, CDR2 YNFKEQ. This CDR3 has 14 amino acids. The CDR3 region has the DNA TGTGCCAGCAGCCACATGGACGGCAACTATGGCTACACCTTC. Protein sequence: CASSHMDGNYGYTF.

Turning to this clonotype: With a much larger clone just one base away, this may be a read error. The chain links TRBV12-3 or TRBV12-4 to TRBJ1-1, with D perhaps matching TRBD1 (6 bases). This CDR3 comprises 13 residues. The chain's CDR3 is CASTLGGVAEVFF. CDR3 DNA sequence: TGTGCCAGCACTTTAGGGGGAGTCGCTGAAGTTTTCTTT.

Regarding this clonotype: Since a much larger clone is just one base distant, this may be a read error. The chain joins TRBV11-2 to TRBJ2-2, with D uncertain. The CDR3 has 14 amino acids. Per germline, CDR1 SGHAT and CDR2 FQNNGV. DNA of the CDR3: TGTGCCAACAGCGCCACATTGGCCACCGGGGAGCTGTTTTTT. This encodes CANSATLATGELFF.

In its sample, this clonotype was seen a few times. The chain links TRBV11-2 to TRBJ2-1; the D gene is possibly TRBD1 (6 bases). V lost 4 bases and J 1 base, leaving 11 bases between the germline ends. The CDR3 has 15 residues. CDR1 is SGHAT, CDR2 FQNNGV, per germline. The CDR3 region has the DNA TGTGCCAGCAGCTCGGCAGGGGCATCCTACAATGAGCAGTTCTTC. It specifies CASSSAGASYNEQFF.

With respect to this clonotype: Given a much more abundant clone one base away, this may be a read error. V is TRBV6-1 and J is TRBJ2-7; D is perhaps TRBD2 (6 bases). V was trimmed by 2 bases and J by 5 bases, leaving 13 bases between them. Germline V gene data show CDR1 as MNHNS and CDR2 as SASEGT. The CDR3 spans 14 residues. The CDR3 spells CASSESGLQNEQYF. The CDR3 DNA follows: TGTGCCAGCAGTGAAAGTGGACTACAAAACGAGCAGTACTTC.

Points on this clonotype: Being one base from a much bigger clone, this may be a read error. Because it lacks the conserved phenylalanine or tryptophan at the end, this CDR3 is likely a read error. The genes are TRBV4-2 and TRBJ2-7; maybe TRBD2 (6 bases). This CDR3 is 15 amino acids long. The ends were cut back, 4 bases at V and 1 base at J, with 14 bases in the middle. Per the germline V gene, CDR1 is LGHNA and CDR2 is YNFKEQ. The CDR3 loop is CASSPGGDASYEQYS. The DNA for the CDR3 is TGTGCCAGCAGCCCCGGAGGGGACGCTTCCTACGAGCAGTACTCC.

With respect to this clonotype: This may arise from a read error, as a much more abundant clone is one base away. The chain recombines TRBV29-1 with TRBJ2-5; perhaps TRBD2 as D (6 bases). The CDR3 runs to 14 residues. Germline CDR1 SQVTM, CDR2 ANQGSEA. As DNA, the CDR3 is TGCATCGTTATGGCGGGTGGGGGGCAAGAGACCCAGTACTTC. The encoded protein is CIVMAGGGQETQYF.

This clonotype was seen once. Given a much more abundant clone one base away, this may be a read error. This sequence joins TRBV7-8 and TRBJ1-1; D not certain. The CDR3 has 13 residues. The V gene's germline CDR1 is SGHVS and CDR2 FQNEAQ. The CDR3 protein is CASGLEQSRGAFF. In DNA, the CDR3 is TGTGCCAGCGGCTTAGAGCAGAGCCGAGGGGCTTTCTTT.

Notes on this clonotype: Germline and junction disagree at one end, which may indicate a read error. The chain links TRBV11-2 to TRBJ2-1, with D possibly matching TRBD2 (5 bases). The length of the CDR3 is 17 residues. Germline CDR1 reads SGHAT; CDR2 reads FQNNGV. The CDR3 is CASSSRRAGTKGNKQFF. The DNA for the CDR3 is TGTGCCAGCAGCTCGCGTCGGGCGGGCACAAAGGGCAATAAGCAGTTCTTC.

The CDR3 DNA follows: TGTGCCAGCAAGATTTCTCATTTTCCCACGGGGGATGGCAGATCCTACGAGCAGTACTTC. It yields the protein CASKISHFPTGDGRSYEQYF. This chain joins TRBV6-2 or TRBV6-3 and TRBJ2-7; possibly TRBD2 for D (6 bases). This CDR3 has 20 amino acids. Between the trimmed V and J ends, which lost 7 bases and 1 base, there was a span of 32 bases. Germline assignment: CDR1 MNHEY and CDR2 SVGEGT.

This clonotype has at least ten counts. The chain couples TRBV6-6 to TRBJ2-7; D gene uncertain. Germline CDR1 and CDR2: MNHNY and SVGAGI (reference sequence). CDR3 size: 12 residues. V shed 6 bases and J shed 2 bases, with 8 bases lying between them. Here the CDR3 reads CASSPEAYEQYF. As DNA, the CDR3 is TGTGCCAGCAGCCCCGAGGCCTACGAGCAGTACTTC.

Notes on this clonotype: A clone one base away is much larger, so this may be a read error. V gene TRBV7-9 combines with J gene TRBJ2-6; D possibly uses TRBD1 or TRBD2 (5 bases each). Germline V CDR1 and CDR2: SEHNR, FQNEAQ (reference sequence). The length of the CDR3 is 12 residues. CDR3 loop: CASHAGAKVLTF. CDR3 in DNA: TGTGCCAGCCATGCCGGGGCCAAAGTCCTGACTTTC.

This clonotype was seen repeatedly, ten times or more. V usage is TRBV12-3 or TRBV12-4 and J usage is TRBJ1-3; D is possibly TRBD1 (6 bases). This CDR3 comprises 14 residues. Trimming left V 5 bases short and J 0 bases short, with 8 bases between. The CDR3 spells CASSIQGSGNTIYF. The CDR3 nucleotides read TGTGCCAGCAGTATACAGGGCTCTGGAAACACCATATATTTT.